This TCR beta chain comes out of a study of identical twins. This clonotype was observed many times. This CDR3 is 13 amino acids long. Trimming stripped 1 base from V and 1 base from J, with 7 bases between. Germline V gene lookup returns CDR1 DFQATT and CDR2 SNEGSKA (reference sequence). Using its own MiXCR run on the 5' RACE reads, TCRdb lists one record per CDR3 protein. The table shows roughly 470,000 distinct CDR3 sequences, with 13% to 15% occurring only once. The sample was also linked to a second study, of yellow fever vaccine responses in identical twins.

The sequencing sample was made of CD4+ T cells sorted from blood. The receptor comes from a woman aged 18 to 35 in good health. The chain has TRBV20-1 and TRBJ2-5; D is unclear. The CDR3 region is CSARVRLQETQYF. Written as DNA, the CDR3 is TGCAGTGCTAGAGTCAGACTCCAAGAGACCCAGTACTTC.